This TCR beta chain comes out of a study of T cell changes during pregnancy in multiple sclerosis. Measured with immunoSEQ multiplex PCR; TCRdb has only the in-frame clones, and not every one. The sample holds tens of thousands of clones, roughly 84% seen once. Germline V gene data show CDR1 as SEHNR and CDR2 as FQNEAQ (reference sequence). The length of the CDR3 is 16 residues. V shed 0 bases and J 5 bases; nucleotides not matched to a gene: 8. The chain joins TRBV7-9 to TRBJ1-2; 8 bases map to TRBD1. The receptor comes from a female donor with multiple sclerosis, enrolled in a pregnancy study. Material: CD8+ T cells from peripheral blood mononuclear cells, obtained before pregnancy. CDR3 DNA sequence: TGTGCCAGCAGCTTAGCGGACAGGGTGATTGGTTATGGCTACACCTTC. Amino acid sequence: CASSLADRVIGYGYTF.